The 27 T cell receptor beta chains given below trace back to one sample, sequenced in a study of PD-L1 blockade in urothelial cancer (dated by TCRdb to the late 2010s). This specimen's time point label, per the study, means: pretreatment peripheral blood. Receptor amplification or capture employed the immunoSEQ multiplex PCR assay. TCRdb mirrors the immuneACCESS table, restricted to in-frame sequences. Some clones are absent from its copies; in checked studies, under half trace to an unresolved V gene, and the reason for the others is unknown. This sample is represented by about 79,000 clones; around four fifths of them were singletons. The ten most abundant clones make up roughly 6.6% of the sample. The sample in question was PBMCs, obtained around atezolizumab (anti-PD-L1) treatment. Receptors originate from a man aged 35 to 55 with urothelial cancer.

V usage is TRBV30 and J usage is TRBJ2-7; TRBD1 agrees at 7 bases. V trimming: 3 bases; J trimming: 2 bases; junction bases outside the gene matches: 10. The V gene's germline CDR1 is GTSNPN and CDR2 SVGIG (reference sequence). The CDR3 totals 15 residues. CDR3 in amino acids: CAWSNPSDRAYEQYF. CDR3 DNA: TGTGCCTGGAGCAACCCCTCAGACAGGGCCTACGAGCAGTACTTC. Combining the CDR3 with reference TRBV30 and TRBJ2-7 gives the whole variable domain SQTIHQWPATLVQPVGSPLSLECTVEGTSNPNLYWYRQAAGRGLQLLFYSVGIGQISSEVPQNLSASRPQDRQFILSSKKLLLSDSGFYLCAWSNPSDRAYEQYFGPGTRLTVT.

V usage is TRBV6-5 and J usage is TRBJ2-1; 8 bases match TRBD2. The ends lost 4 bases at V and 8 bases at J; junction bases unmatched: 13. Looked up from germline, CDR1 is MNHEY and CDR2 is SVGAGI. The CDR3 is 16 amino acids. CDR3 nucleotide sequence: TGTGCCAGCAGTTGGGATAGGAGCGGGAGTAGGGATGAGCAGTTCTTC. This encodes CASSWDRSGSRDEQFF.

The V and J genes are TRBV29-1 and TRBJ2-1; 7 bases match TRBD2. Looked up from germline, CDR1 is SQVTM and CDR2 is ANQGSEA. The length of the CDR3 is 15 residues. V lost 4 bases, J lost 4 bases, and 10 bases stayed unmatched. The CDR3 loop is CSVVRLASGYNEQFF. CDR3 nucleotide sequence: TGCAGCGTTGTCCGGCTGGCTAGCGGTTACAATGAGCAGTTCTTC.

The V and J genes are TRBV27 and TRBJ2-6; tentatively, D is TRBD2 (7 bases). Trimming took 10 bases from V and 4 from J, leaving 14 bases between them. Germline loops: CDR1 MNHEY, CDR2 SMNVEV (reference sequence). This CDR3 spans 14 amino acids. This CDR3 reads CATRGGTGANVLTF. CDR3 coding DNA: TGTGCCACCAGGGGAGGGACCGGGGCCAACGTCCTGACTTTC.

The gene calls are TRBV28 and TRBJ2-7, with D maybe TRBD2 (6 bases). CDR1 is MDHEN, CDR2 SYDVKM, per germline. V lost 6 bases to trimming and J lost 2 bases, with 14 bases between them. CDR3 length equals 14 residues. CDR3 nucleotides: TGTGCCAGCAGCTTGAGCGGGCGTACCTACGAGCAGTACTTC. It translates to CASSLSGRTYEQYF.

As concerns this clone: The junction differs from germline at one of its ends, possibly a read error. This chain uses TRBV25-1 with TRBJ2-7, with D hard to call. CDR1 is MGHDK and CDR2 is SYGVNS in the germline V gene. CDR3 length: 9 residues. The CDR3 DNA reads TGTGCCAGCACTAAGACGGGTTTCTTC. Its translation: CASTKTGFF.

This clone was observed a handful of times. The chain carries TRBV7-2 and TRBJ1-2; TRBD1 aligns across 8 bases. V gave up 2 bases and J gave up 2 bases; unmatched junction bases: 1. Germline CDR1 and CDR2: SGHTA and FQGNSA. The CDR3 loop spans 14 amino acids. CDR3 nucleotide sequence: TGTGCCAGCAGCTTACACAGGGGGAACTATGGCTACACCTTC. Its translation is CASSLHRGNYGYTF.

This clone was counted once. The V gene is TRBV28, the J gene TRBJ2-7, with TRBD2 identical over 9 bases. CDR1 MDHEN and CDR2 SYDVKM come from the germline V gene. The CDR3 is 16 residues long. J was trimmed by 7 bases and V by 2 bases; bases with no gene match: 12. CDR3 sequence reads: CASSLRLVAGVREQYF. The CDR3 coding sequence is TGTGCCAGCAGTTTAAGGTTGGTAGCGGGAGTAAGGGAGCAGTACTTC.

The chain has TRBV20-1 and TRBJ1-1; D unclear. CDR1 and CDR2 from the germline V gene are DFQATT and SNEGSKA (reference sequence). The V end was cut by 3 bases, the J end by 3 bases, with 5 bases between. This CDR3 contains 11 residues. DNA for the CDR3: TGCAGTGCTAGTTTAGACACTGAAGCTTTCTTT. Protein sequence: CSASLDTEAFF.

The V call is TRBV28, the J call TRBJ2-2; D not resolved. There are 12 residues in the CDR3. V shed 6 bases and J shed 6 bases, with 8 bases lying between them. Looked up from germline, CDR1 is MDHEN and CDR2 is SYDVKM. The CDR3 sequence: CASSISPGELFF. DNA of the CDR3: TGTGCCAGCAGCATTAGCCCCGGGGAGCTGTTTTTT. The variable domain in full, with the rest retrieved from reference TRBV28 and TRBJ2-2, is DVKVTQSSRYLVKRTGEKVFLECVQDMDHENMFWYRQDPGLGLRLIYFSYDVKMKEKGDIPEGYSVSREKKERFSLILESASTNQTSMYLCASSISPGELFFGEGSRLTVL.

The V call is TRBV18, the J call TRBJ2-1; perhaps TRBD2 as D (6 bases). The CDR3 length is 14 residues. V lost 3 bases and J lost 5, with 11 bases in between. CDR1 is KGHSH, CDR2 LQKENI, per germline. CDR3 loop: CASSPRLDHNEQFF. The DNA of the CDR3 is TGTGCCAGCTCACCCCGACTAGATCACAATGAGCAGTTCTTC.

The rearrangement uses TRBV4-1 and TRBJ2-1; TRBD2 matches at 8 bases. The CDR3 is 18 residues long. The V and J ends lost 0 bases and 4 bases, in that order; junction bases with no gene match: 11. Germline V gene sequence: CDR1 MGHRA, CDR2 YSYEKL. The CDR3 sequence: CASSQEGMTAGGYNEQFF. CDR3 bases: TGCGCCAGCAGCCAAGAGGGCATGACGGCGGGAGGATACAATGAGCAGTTCTTC.

The chain is built from TRBV30 and TRBJ1-2; a possible D gene is TRBD1 (5 bases). Germline V gene data show CDR1 as GTSNPN and CDR2 as SVGIG (reference sequence). The length of the CDR3 is 14 residues. Deletions cut 2 bases from V and 1 base from J, with 11 bases between. As DNA, the CDR3 is TGTGCCTGGAGTTGGGGGGACCGTAACTATGGCTACACCTTC. The encoded protein is CAWSWGDRNYGYTF.

The chain carries TRBV5-1 and TRBJ2-5; D is undetermined. V gave up 1 base and J gave up 4 bases, with 14 bases separating them. CDR1 and CDR2 (germline): SGHRS, YFSETQ. The CDR3 is 15 amino acids. The chain's CDR3 is CASSLYAESRETQYF. The CDR3 DNA is TGCGCCAGCAGCTTGTATGCGGAGTCGAGAGAGACCCAGTACTTC.

Only one count was recorded for this clone. CDR3 nucleotides: TGTGCCATCAGGGAGGACAGCTCCTACAATGAGCAGTTCTTC. It is translated as CAIREDSSYNEQFF. The chain employs TRBV10-3 and TRBJ2-1; the D gene is possibly TRBD1 (6 bases). This CDR3 region has 14 residues. The V end was cut by 6 bases, the J end by 0 bases, with 9 bases between. Germline V gene sequence: CDR1 ENHRY, CDR2 SYGVKD.

V usage is TRBV7-9 and J usage is TRBJ1-1, with 10 bases fitting TRBD1. V lost 5 bases to trimming and J lost 5 bases; unmatched junction nucleotides: 11. CDR3 length: 16 amino acids. Per germline, CDR1 SEHNR and CDR2 FQNEAQ (reference sequence). The CDR3 is CASSRPGQGRWTEAFF. CDR3 nucleotide sequence: TGTGCCAGCAGCCGACCGGGACAGGGGCGGTGGACTGAAGCTTTCTTT.

This clone occurred once. The rearrangement links TRBV5-1 to TRBJ2-2; D may be TRBD2 (6 bases). The germline V gene encodes CDR1 SGHRS and CDR2 YFSETQ. Trimming stripped 0 bases from V and 1 base from J, with 10 bases between. CDR3 length: 16 residues. This CDR3 reads CASSLAAGGNTGELFF. The CDR3 region has the DNA TGCGCCAGCAGCTTGGCGGCCGGGGGGAACACCGGGGAGCTGTTTTTT.

The V gene is TRBV6-1, the J gene TRBJ1-2; D not certain. Germline V gene lookup returns CDR1 MNHNS and CDR2 SASEGT. The CDR3 is 15 amino acids. V gave up 1 base and J gave up 0 bases, with 9 bases separating them. CDR3 region: CASSEGGGTNYGYTF. CDR3 in DNA: TGTGCCAGCAGTGAAGGAGGCGGAACTAACTATGGCTACACCTTC.

This clone has just a few counts. This chain links TRBV28 with TRBJ2-7; D uncertain. The CDR3 length is 12 residues. CDR1 and CDR2 from the germline V gene are MDHEN and SYDVKM. V was shortened by 6 bases and J by 1 base, with 7 bases between the two germline ends. CDR3 region: CASRHSSYEQYF. CDR3 nucleotides: TGTGCCAGCAGGCACAGTTCCTACGAGCAGTACTTC.

This chain uses TRBV5-5 with TRBJ2-7; D is perhaps TRBD1 (6 bases). Trimming removed 2 bases from V and 3 bases from J, with 12 bases in between. The CDR3 is 14 residues long. CDR1 SGHKS and CDR2 YYEKEE come from the germline V gene (reference sequence). Written as DNA, the CDR3 is TGTGCCAGCAGCTTCGGGGACATTCTCTACGAGCAGTACTTC. The encoded protein is CASSFGDILYEQYF.

The V and J genes are TRBV9 and TRBJ2-1; TRBD2 agrees at 10 bases. The CDR3 spans 20 residues. The germline CDR1 and CDR2 sequences are SGDLS and YYNGEE. With V trimmed by 3 bases and J by 0 bases, 15 bases remained unmatched. DNA of the CDR3: TGTGCCAGCAGCGCCCCCCGGGTAGCGGGAGGAAAGGGCTCCTACAATGAGCAGTTCTTC. Translating gives CASSAPRVAGGKGSYNEQFF.

The table lists this clone with a few counts. This chain links TRBV9 with TRBJ1-1; 11 bases are a match to TRBD1. Germline V gene data show CDR1 as SGDLS and CDR2 as YYNGEE. V trimming: 3 bases; J trimming: 0 bases; junction bases outside the gene matches: 4. The CDR3 runs 16 residues. Here the CDR3 reads CASSGGTGGMNTEAFF. CDR3 coding DNA: TGTGCCAGCAGCGGAGGGACAGGGGGGATGAACACTGAAGCTTTCTTT.

About this clone itself: The sample carries other DNA sequences with the same CDR3. The DNA of the CDR3 is TGTGCCAGCAGTTACGGAGGAAGAACCTACGAGCAGTACTTC. Translating gives CASSYGGRTYEQYF. The V gene is TRBV6-5, the J gene TRBJ2-7; D may be TRBD2 (5 bases). Trimming took off 2 bases at V and 2 bases at J, with 10 bases between the two ends. CDR1 is MNHEY and CDR2 is SVGAGI in the germline V gene. The length of the CDR3 is 14 residues.

This clone was counted once. The genes are TRBV9 and TRBJ2-1; 11 nucleotides line up with TRBD1. Trimming at V came to 0 bases and at J to 0 bases, leaving 5 bases not matched to a gene. Germline CDR1 SGDLS, CDR2 YYNGEE. The CDR3 totals 18 residues. The CDR3 DNA reads TGTGCCAGCAGCGTAGGGACAGGGGGCGCTGGCTCCTACAATGAGCAGTTCTTC. Its protein is CASSVGTGGAGSYNEQFF.

The chain couples TRBV2 to TRBJ2-5, with D perhaps TRBD1 (6 bases). The CDR3 runs to 14 residues. Germline CDR1 SNHLY, CDR2 FYNNEI. Trimming pared 7 bases from V and 1 base from J, leaving 13 bases between. This CDR3 is CASILLDSQETQYF. The CDR3 DNA follows: TGTGCCAGCATTCTACTGGACAGCCAAGAGACCCAGTACTTC. Full variable domain (remainder filled in from reference TRBV2 and TRBJ2-5): EPEVTQTPSHQVTQMGQEVILRCVPISNHLYFYWYRQILGQKVEFLVSFYNNEISEKSEIFDDQFSVERPDGSNFTLKIRSTKLEDSAMYFCASILLDSQETQYFGPGTRLLVL.

The V and J genes are TRBV6-4 and TRBJ2-1; 13 bases are shared with TRBD2. The CDR3 length is 14 residues. Trimming cost V 8 bases and J 9 bases; bases outside gene matches: 7. The germline CDR1 and CDR2 sequences are MRHNA and SNTAGT. DNA of the CDR3: TGTGCCAGCCGGACTAGCGGGAGTGCCAGTGAGCAGTTCTTC. This sequence encodes CASRTSGSASEQFF.

The chain links TRBV15 to TRBJ1-4; D unresolved. The CDR3 extends over 14 amino acids. Germline CDR1 is LNHNV and CDR2 is YYDKDF (reference sequence). The V and J ends lost 4 bases and 0 bases respectively, with 6 bases between them. In DNA, the CDR3 is TGTGCCACCAGCAACGGTGCAACTAATGAAAAACTGTTTTTT. It translates to CATSNGATNEKLFF. The variable domain in full, with the rest retrieved from reference TRBV15 and TRBJ1-4, is DAMVIQNPRYQVTQFGKPVTLSCSQTLNHNVMYWYQQKSSQAPKLLFHYYDKDFNNEADTPDNFQSRRPNTSFCFLDIRSPGLGDTAMYLCATSNGATNEKLFFGSGTQLSVL.